This TCR beta chain originates from a study of post-analysis software for immune sequencing data. Study-wide findings and caveats: When patients were compared with controls, 4 or 5 TRBV segments were more frequent, TRBV5-6, TRBV5-1 and TRBV20-1 among them.

This CDR3 region has 17 residues. The germline V gene has CDR1 DFQATT and CDR2 SNEGSKA (reference sequence). Losses at the gene ends were 4 bases for V and 6 bases for J; bases not matched to a gene: 20. Unique-molecular-identifier-tagged TCR beta cDNA libraries were used. MiXCR, applied by TCRdb to the PCR reads, yields one record per CDR3 protein. The sample carries hundreds of thousands of distinct CDR3 sequences, approximately 30% recorded once. With regard to this clonotype: The antigen is not known.

The material sequenced was blood. This receptor was obtained from a girl between 10 and 17 years old with multiple sclerosis. The V gene is TRBV20-1, the J gene TRBJ1-2, with 7 bases fitting TRBD1. For the CDR3, the DNA is TGCAGTGCTATTCCTAGCCCCGGGACAGCACAGGGGCATGGCTACACCTTC. Translation: CSAIPSPGTAQGHGYTF.